A selection of T cell receptor beta chains follows, all from one sample in a study of shared clonotypes between healthy human individuals. Using immunoSEQ multiplex PCR, the repertoire was profiled, and TCRdb retains in-frame clones only, with some absent. In the table there are some 500,000 clones, about 96% of which are singletons. Sequencing used naive CD4+ T cells sorted from blood. The receptors were gathered from a young woman in good health. The CDR3 runs from the conserved cysteine through the conserved F or W. D genes are given only for firm matches. Clone size, where shown, is once, few, many, or a class for clones that have expanded.

V gene: TRBV9
J gene: TRBJ2-7
D gene: .
clone size: .
CDR3 protein: CASGSPHGEQYF
CDR3 DNA: TGTGCCAGCGGGTCACCCCATGGAGAGCAGTACTTC

V gene: TRBV11-2
J gene: TRBJ2-7
D gene: .
clone size: .
CDR3 protein: CASSVSYEQYF
CDR3 DNA: TGTGCCAGCAGCGTCTCCTACGAGCAGTACTTC

V gene: TRBV29-1
J gene: TRBJ2-7
D gene: .
clone size: once
CDR3 protein: CSVGTFTDPYEQYF
CDR3 DNA: TGCAGCGTCGGGACCTTTACTGATCCCTACGAGCAGTACTTC

V gene: TRBV4-1
J gene: TRBJ1-3
D gene: TRBD1
clone size: once
CDR3 protein: CASSQRTGKAGNTIYF
CDR3 DNA: TGCGCCAGCAGCCAAAGGACAGGGAAAGCTGGAAACACCATATATTTT

V gene: TRBV27
J gene: TRBJ2-1
D gene: .
clone size: .
CDR3 protein: CASSSWTPPNEQFF
CDR3 DNA: TGTGCCAGCAGTTCCTGGACCCCGCCCAATGAGCAGTTCTTC

V gene: TRBV2
J gene: TRBJ2-3
D gene: TRBD1
clone size: .
CDR3 protein: CASRTGSHTDTQYF
CDR3 DNA: TGTGCCAGCAGGACAGGGAGTCACACAGATACGCAGTATTTT

V gene: TRBV27
J gene: TRBJ1-4
D gene: .
clone size: .
CDR3 protein: CASSRLDSGNEKLFF
CDR3 DNA: TGTGCCAGCAGTCGACTTGACAGCGGGAATGAAAAACTGTTTTTT

V gene: TRBV30
J gene: TRBJ2-1
D gene: .
clone size: .
CDR3 protein: CAWSFRVPNEQFF
CDR3 DNA: TGTGCCTGGAGTTTCAGGGTCCCCAATGAGCAGTTCTTC

V gene: TRBV9
J gene: TRBJ2-2
D gene: .
clone size: .
CDR3 protein: CASSETGDTGELFF
CDR3 DNA: TGTGCCAGCAGCGAAACCGGGGACACCGGGGAGCTGTTTTTT

V gene: TRBV6-6
J gene: TRBJ2-3
D gene: .
clone size: .
CDR3 protein: CASSRGYSTDTQYF
CDR3 DNA: TGTGCCAGCAGTCGCGGGTATAGCACAGATACGCAGTATTTT

V gene: TRBV28
J gene: TRBJ2-6
D gene: .
clone size: .
CDR3 protein: CASRADSSYLRSGANVLTF
CDR3 DNA: TGTGCCAGCAGGGCGGACAGCTCCTACCTCCGCTCTGGGGCCAACGTCCTGACTTTC

V gene: TRBV10-3
J gene: TRBJ2-7
D gene: TRBD1
clone size: .
CDR3 protein: CAIRETPGQGLGEQYF
CDR3 DNA: TGTGCCATCAGGGAAACGCCGGGACAGGGTTTGGGAGAGCAGTACTTC

V gene: TRBV15
J gene: TRBJ2-6
D gene: .
clone size: .
CDR3 protein: CATSRPSGANVLTF
CDR3 DNA: TGTGCCACCAGCAGACCCTCTGGGGCCAACGTCCTGACTTTC

V gene: TRBV11-2
J gene: TRBJ1-1
D gene: TRBD1
clone size: .
CDR3 protein: CASRRQGNTEAFF
CDR3 DNA: TGTGCCAGCAGGAGACAGGGGAACACTGAAGCTTTCTTT

V gene: TRBV6-1
J gene: TRBJ1-2
D gene: TRBD1
clone size: .
CDR3 protein: CASSGGTGGGYTF
CDR3 DNA: TGTGCCAGCAGTGGGGGGACAGGGGGTGGCTACACCTTC

V gene: TRBV6-5
J gene: TRBJ2-7
D gene: .
clone size: .
CDR3 protein: CASRRGIFAEQYF
CDR3 DNA: TGTGCCAGCAGGAGAGGGATTTTTGCCGAGCAGTACTTC

V gene: TRBV28
J gene: TRBJ2-7
D gene: .
clone size: .
CDR3 protein: CASSLGGVTPYEQYF
CDR3 DNA: TGTGCCAGCAGTTTAGGCGGCGTGACCCCCTACGAGCAGTACTTC

V gene: TRBV10-3
J gene: TRBJ1-5
D gene: .
clone size: .
CDR3 protein: CAISDAQGTGQPQHF
CDR3 DNA: TGTGCCATCAGTGATGCCCAGGGTACCGGTCAGCCCCAGCATTTT

V gene: TRBV9
J gene: TRBJ2-2
D gene: .
clone size: .
CDR3 protein: CASSVGVGNTGELFF
CDR3 DNA: TGTGCCAGCAGCGTAGGGGTCGGGAACACCGGGGAGCTGTTTTTT

V gene: TRBV7-3
J gene: TRBJ1-1
D gene: .
clone size: .
CDR3 protein: CASSLLQGSEAFF
CDR3 DNA: TGTGCCAGCAGCCTGCTACAGGGATCCGAAGCTTTCTTT

V gene: TRBV4-2
J gene: TRBJ2-2
D gene: .
clone size: .
CDR3 protein: CASSQELGSGNTGELFF
CDR3 DNA: TGTGCCAGCAGCCAAGAGTTGGGGAGCGGGAACACCGGGGAGCTGTTTTTT

V gene: TRBV11-2
J gene: TRBJ2-5
D gene: .
clone size: .
CDR3 protein: CASSLFTGRYQETQYF
CDR3 DNA: TGTGCCAGCAGCTTATTTACGGGCCGGTACCAAGAGACCCAGTACTTC

V gene: TRBV7-9
J gene: TRBJ1-2
D gene: TRBD1
clone size: .
CDR3 protein: CASTSGGQGANYGYTF
CDR3 DNA: TGTGCCAGCACCTCCGGTGGACAGGGGGCGAACTATGGCTACACCTTC

V gene: TRBV28
J gene: TRBJ1-1
D gene: .
clone size: .
CDR3 protein: CASRSQNTEAFF
CDR3 DNA: TGTGCCAGCAGGTCACAGAACACTGAAGCTTTCTTT

V gene: TRBV10-1
J gene: TRBJ2-2
D gene: TRBD1
clone size: .
CDR3 protein: CASKKDRGLSGELFF
CDR3 DNA: TGCGCCAGCAAGAAGGACAGGGGATTGTCCGGGGAGCTGTTTTTT

V gene: TRBV20-1
J gene: TRBJ2-7
D gene: .
clone size: .
CDR3 protein: CSARSIYEQYF
CDR3 DNA: TGCAGTGCTAGGAGTATCTACGAGCAGTACTTC

V gene: TRBV6-6
J gene: TRBJ1-5
D gene: .
clone size: .
CDR3 protein: CASSYLGSNQPQHF
CDR3 DNA: TGTGCCAGCAGTTACCTTGGCAGCAATCAGCCCCAGCATTTT

V gene: TRBV4-2
J gene: TRBJ1-5
D gene: .
clone size: .
CDR3 protein: CASSPASLHQPQHF
CDR3 DNA: TGTGCCAGCAGCCCGGCCAGTCTGCATCAGCCCCAGCATTTT

V gene: TRBV10-3
J gene: TRBJ2-7
D gene: .
clone size: .
CDR3 protein: CAMGTYEEGEQYF
CDR3 DNA: TGTGCCATGGGGACCTACGAAGAAGGCGAGCAGTACTTC

V gene: TRBV7-2
J gene: TRBJ2-7
D gene: .
clone size: .
CDR3 protein: CASSLVMTRREQYF
CDR3 DNA: TGTGCCAGCAGCTTAGTGATGACCCGCCGCGAGCAGTACTTC

V gene: TRBV11-3
J gene: TRBJ2-1
D gene: .
clone size: .
CDR3 protein: CASSLRDSSYNEQFF
CDR3 DNA: TGTGCCAGCAGCTTAAGGGATAGCTCCTACAATGAGCAGTTCTTC

V gene: TRBV11-1
J gene: TRBJ2-7
D gene: .
clone size: once
CDR3 protein: CASSPIPDSHSYEQYF
CDR3 DNA: TGTGCCAGCAGCCCCATCCCCGACAGCCATTCCTACGAGCAGTACTTC

V gene: TRBV6-5
J gene: TRBJ2-2
D gene: TRBD2
clone size: .
CDR3 protein: CASSWASGNTGELFF
CDR3 DNA: TGTGCCAGCAGTTGGGCTAGCGGGAACACCGGGGAGCTGTTTTTT

V gene: TRBV10-3
J gene: TRBJ2-2
D gene: .
clone size: .
CDR3 protein: CAISESGRTNTGELFF
CDR3 DNA: TGTGCCATCAGTGAGTCTGGCAGGACGAACACCGGGGAGCTGTTTTTT

V gene: TRBV5-6
J gene: TRBJ2-1
D gene: TRBD2
clone size: once
CDR3 protein: CASSRGLAGETSSYNEQFF
CDR3 DNA: TGTGCCAGCAGCCGTGGACTAGCGGGAGAAACGAGCTCCTACAATGAGCAGTTCTTC

V gene: TRBV7-5
J gene: TRBJ1-2
D gene: .
clone size: .
CDR3 protein: CVRSLRVKGQNYGYTF
CDR3 DNA: TGTGTCAGAAGCTTAAGGGTTAAGGGACAGAACTATGGCTACACCTTC

V gene: TRBV30
J gene: TRBJ2-7
D gene: .
clone size: once
CDR3 protein: CALEFGPRRVYF
CDR3 DNA: TGTGCTCTGGAATTTGGGCCCCGGAGGGTGTACTTC

V gene: TRBV28
J gene: TRBJ1-5
D gene: TRBD1
clone size: .
CDR3 protein: CASSPTQGDIQPQHF
CDR3 DNA: TGTGCCAGCAGTCCCACCCAGGGGGACATTCAGCCCCAGCATTTT

V gene: TRBV27
J gene: TRBJ2-7
D gene: .
clone size: .
CDR3 protein: CASSLVGAGSYEQYF
CDR3 DNA: TGTGCCAGCAGTCTTGTCGGTGCGGGATCCTACGAGCAGTACTTC

V gene: TRBV13
J gene: TRBJ2-1
D gene: TRBD2
clone size: .
CDR3 protein: CASRYFKTSGRANEQFF
CDR3 DNA: TGTGCCAGCAGATACTTCAAGACTAGCGGGAGGGCCAATGAGCAGTTCTTC

V gene: TRBV19
J gene: TRBJ1-1
D gene: TRBD1
clone size: .
CDR3 protein: CASSPRTGFEAFF
CDR3 DNA: TGTGCCAGTAGCCCCCGGACAGGGTTCGAAGCTTTCTTT

V gene: TRBV27
J gene: TRBJ2-3
D gene: .
clone size: .
CDR3 protein: CASSLTRDGGTDTQYF
CDR3 DNA: TGTGCCAGCAGTTTAACCAGGGACGGAGGGACAGATACGCAGTATTTT

V gene: TRBV28
J gene: TRBJ2-1
D gene: .
clone size: .
CDR3 protein: CASSFQYYIHNEQFF
CDR3 DNA: TGTGCCAGCAGTTTTCAATACTACATCCACAATGAGCAGTTCTTC

V gene: TRBV6-5
J gene: TRBJ2-7
D gene: TRBD1
clone size: .
CDR3 protein: CASTPPGTGAYEQYF
CDR3 DNA: TGTGCCAGCACCCCACCCGGGACAGGGGCCTACGAGCAGTACTTC

V gene: TRBV2
J gene: TRBJ1-6
D gene: .
clone size: .
CDR3 protein: CASTPQGNNSPLHF
CDR3 DNA: TGTGCCAGCACCCCCCAGGGGAATAATTCACCCCTCCACTTT

V gene: TRBV29-1
J gene: TRBJ2-2
D gene: TRBD2
clone size: .
CDR3 protein: CSVVTSGTNTGELFF
CDR3 DNA: TGCAGCGTTGTGACTAGCGGAACGAACACCGGGGAGCTGTTTTTT

V gene: TRBV5-1
J gene: TRBJ2-7
D gene: TRBD1
clone size: .
CDR3 protein: CASSWGTGSSYEQYF
CDR3 DNA: TGCGCCAGCAGCTGGGGGACAGGAAGCTCCTACGAGCAGTACTTC

V gene: TRBV4-1
J gene: TRBJ1-1
D gene: TRBD1
clone size: .
CDR3 protein: CASRRDRATEAFF
CDR3 DNA: TGCGCCAGCAGAAGAGACAGGGCCACTGAAGCTTTCTTT

V gene: TRBV4-1
J gene: TRBJ1-6
D gene: .
clone size: .
CDR3 protein: CASTTGDSPLHF
CDR3 DNA: TGCGCCAGCACCACAGGCGATTCACCCCTCCACTTT

V gene: TRBV15
J gene: TRBJ2-1
D gene: .
clone size: .
CDR3 protein: CATLDERRARNEQFF
CDR3 DNA: TGTGCCACCTTAGACGAAAGGAGGGCCAGGAATGAGCAGTTCTTC

V gene: TRBV5-1
J gene: TRBJ2-7
D gene: .
clone size: .
CDR3 protein: CASSPGTPRPSEQYF
CDR3 DNA: TGCGCCAGCAGCCCTGGGACACCGCGCCCCTCCGAGCAGTACTTC

V gene: TRBV27
J gene: TRBJ1-5
D gene: TRBD1
clone size: .
CDR3 protein: CATRQGTVNQPQHF
CDR3 DNA: TGTGCCACTCGACAGGGGACGGTCAATCAGCCCCAGCATTTT

V gene: TRBV6-1
J gene: TRBJ2-7
D gene: .
clone size: .
CDR3 protein: CASSSGREQYF
CDR3 DNA: TGTGCCAGCAGTTCAGGGCGAGAGCAGTACTTC

V gene: TRBV7-9
J gene: TRBJ1-1
D gene: .
clone size: .
CDR3 protein: CASSAMTSDTEAFF
CDR3 DNA: TGTGCCAGCAGCGCCATGACATCCGACACTGAAGCTTTCTTT

V gene: TRBV4-1
J gene: TRBJ1-2
D gene: .
clone size: .
CDR3 protein: CASSHGGEPYGYTF
CDR3 DNA: TGCGCCAGCAGCCATGGTGGGGAGCCCTATGGCTACACCTTC